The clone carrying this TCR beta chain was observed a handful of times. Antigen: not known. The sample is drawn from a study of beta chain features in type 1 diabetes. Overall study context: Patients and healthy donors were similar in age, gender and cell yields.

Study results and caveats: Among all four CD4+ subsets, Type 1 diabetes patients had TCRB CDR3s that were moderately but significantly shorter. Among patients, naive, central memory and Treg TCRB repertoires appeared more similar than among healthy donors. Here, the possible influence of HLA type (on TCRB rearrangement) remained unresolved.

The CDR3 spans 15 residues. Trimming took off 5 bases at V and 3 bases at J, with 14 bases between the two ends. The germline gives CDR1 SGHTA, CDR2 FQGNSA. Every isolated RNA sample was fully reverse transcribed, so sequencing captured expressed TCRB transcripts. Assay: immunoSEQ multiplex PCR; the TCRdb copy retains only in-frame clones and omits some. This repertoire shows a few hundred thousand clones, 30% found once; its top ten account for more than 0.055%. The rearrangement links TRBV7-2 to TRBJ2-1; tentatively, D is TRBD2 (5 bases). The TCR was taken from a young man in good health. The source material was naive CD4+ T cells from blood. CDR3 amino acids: CASSPPAANYNEQFF. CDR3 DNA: TGTGCCAGCAGCCCACCAGCGGCAAACTACAATGAGCAGTTCTTC.